This passage covers 20 T cell receptor beta chains from one sample sequenced in a study of shared clonotypes between healthy human individuals. Positive CCR7 selection of CD45RO-negative cells yielded the naive CD8 cells, and terminally differentiated effector memory CD45RA+ cells were excluded. Generated by immunoSEQ multiplex PCR, the TCRdb table keeps only in-frame clones and is missing some. Of hundreds of thousands of clones listed, just over 90% are singletons. The source material was naive CD8+ T cells sorted from blood. The receptors here all came from a man between 25 and 39 years old in good health.

The CDR3 spells CASSGTSGSYGYTF. In DNA, the CDR3 is TGTGCCAGCAGTGGGACATCGGGCTCCTATGGCTACACCTTC. This chain joins TRBV9 and TRBJ1-2, with D tentatively TRBD1 (6 bases). Trimming cost V 5 bases and J 4 bases, with 15 bases left between them. Germline CDR1 SGDLS, CDR2 YYNGEE. CDR3 size: 14 residues.

The V and J genes are TRBV15 and TRBJ1-2, with a weak D call TRBD1 (6 bases). The ends were cut back, 8 bases at V and 8 bases at J, with 24 bases in the middle. The germline V gene has CDR1 LNHNV and CDR2 YYDKDF (reference sequence). This CDR3 contains 15 residues. CDR3 loop: CATARSPGGLDGYTF. The CDR3, as DNA: TGTGCCACCGCTCGCAGCCCGGGGGGGCTAGACGGCTACACCTTC.

The gene calls are TRBV7-9 and TRBJ2-5; D is ambiguous. Germline V gene sequence: CDR1 SEHNR, CDR2 FQNEAQ (reference sequence). Trimming shortened V by 6 bases and J by 2 bases, and 7 bases separated the two germline ends. The CDR3 consists of 12 residues. CDR3 nucleotides: TGTGCCAGCAGACTCGGGCAAGAGACCCAGTACTTC. Translation gives CASRLGQETQYF.

The V call is TRBV27, the J call TRBJ2-3; D assignment may be TRBD1 or TRBD2 (5 bases each). In germline, CDR1 is MNHEY, CDR2 SMNVEV (reference sequence). The CDR3 totals 15 residues. V was pared by 1 base and J by 0 bases, with 8 bases between. CDR3 nucleotide sequence: TGTGCCAGCAGTTTATTGGGGACGAGCACAGATACGCAGTATTTT. It yields the protein CASSLLGTSTDTQYF.

The J gene is TRBJ2-7, the V gene TRBV7-9; D may be TRBD2 (5 bases). The ends were cut back, 5 bases at V and 0 bases at J, with 17 bases in the middle. This CDR3 comprises 16 residues. Germline-derived CDR1 and CDR2 are SEHNR and FQNEAQ (reference sequence). This chain's CDR3 is CASSPPTQGSSYEQYF. The CDR3, as DNA: TGTGCCAGCAGCCCTCCGACACAAGGGAGCTCCTACGAGCAGTACTTC.

The chain recombines TRBV7-9 with TRBJ2-1, with TRBD1 identical over 7 bases. CDR1 and CDR2 from the germline V gene are SEHNR and FQNEAQ (reference sequence). After removal of 5 bases from V and 4 bases from J, the junction contained 11 bases not matched to a gene. This CDR3 has 16 residues. The CDR3 loop is CASSGQEPLTYNEQFF. The CDR3 bases are TGTGCCAGCAGCGGACAGGAGCCCTTGACGTACAATGAGCAGTTCTTC.

This chain uses TRBV2 with TRBJ1-5, with D possibly TRBD1 on 5 matching bases. This CDR3 is built from 14 residues. CDR1 SNHLY and CDR2 FYNNEI come from the germline V gene. Deletions cut 6 bases from V and 5 bases from J, with 14 bases between. DNA of the CDR3: TGTGCCAGCAGGACGGGGCTAGCCGATCAGCCCCAGCATTTT. Its protein is CASRTGLADQPQHF.

The V call is TRBV6-1, the J call TRBJ2-3; D could derive from TRBD1 or TRBD2 (5 bases each). CDR1 and CDR2 (germline): MNHNS, SASEGT. This CDR3 comprises 15 residues. V dropped 6 bases and J dropped 2 bases, with 15 bases sitting between them. In DNA form, the CDR3 reads TGTGCCAGCAGATCCGGGACCAGCAACACAGATACGCAGTATTTT. Translated, it gives CASRSGTSNTDTQYF.

This clone appeared a single time. Other DNA variants within this sample encode the same CDR3. The rearrangement uses TRBV28 and TRBJ2-7, with no clear D. Germline loops: CDR1 MDHEN, CDR2 SYDVKM. V lost 3 bases to trimming and J lost 3 bases, with 6 bases between them. This CDR3 contains 12 residues. The CDR3 DNA reads TGTGCCAGCAGTTTCGGCAGCTACGAGCAGTACTTC. Protein sequence: CASSFGSYEQYF.

This sequence joins TRBV4-3 and TRBJ2-7; 7 bases are shared with TRBD1. The V and J ends lost 1 base and 0 bases, in that order; junction bases with no gene match: 6. Germline V lookup: CDR1 LGHNA, CDR2 YSLEER. The CDR3 covers 16 residues. The CDR3 reads CASSQGDSPSSYEQYF. The CDR3 DNA reads as TGCGCCAGCAGCCAAGGGGACAGTCCCAGCTCCTACGAGCAGTACTTC.

V usage is TRBV27 and J usage is TRBJ1-2, with D possibly TRBD1 on 6 matching bases. Looked up from germline, CDR1 is MNHEY and CDR2 is SMNVEV (reference sequence). Trimming stripped 4 bases from V and 2 bases from J, with 8 bases between. This CDR3 region has 13 residues. CDR3 bases: TGTGCCAGCAGTTACCAGGGGAACTATGGCTACACCTTC. Its protein product is CASSYQGNYGYTF.

This clone was found once. This chain joins TRBV19 and TRBJ1-1; the D gene is possibly TRBD1 (5 bases). This CDR3 spans 15 amino acids. Germline V gene sequence: CDR1 LNHDA, CDR2 SQIVND (reference sequence). V lost 4 bases, J lost 1 base, and 13 bases lay in between. CDR3: CASSNGKRGNTEAFF. Here the CDR3 DNA reads TGTGCCAGTAGTAATGGGAAGAGGGGGAACACTGAAGCTTTCTTT. Together with reference TRBV19 and TRBJ1-1, the CDR3 gives the full variable domain: DGGITQSPKYLFRKEGQNVTLSCEQNLNHDAMYWYRQDPGQGLRLIYYSQIVNDFQKGDIAEGYSVSREKKESFPLTVTSAQKNPTAFYLCASSNGKRGNTEAFFGQGTRLTVV.

This clone was recorded only once. The gene calls are TRBV5-4 and TRBJ2-1; D unclear. Germline V gene lookup returns CDR1 SGHNT and CDR2 YYREEE (reference sequence). With 2 bases removed from V and 9 bases from J, the gap between germline ends came to 9 bases. CDR3 size: 12 residues. In DNA form, the CDR3 reads TGTGCCAGCAGCTTTTCAGGAATTGAGCAGTTCTTC. Translated, it gives CASSFSGIEQFF.

This clone was seen just once. The chain employs TRBV7-9 and TRBJ2-2, with 9 positions matching TRBD1. This CDR3 region has 15 residues. V was clipped by 3 bases and J by 4 bases; unmatched bases: 3. Germline V gives CDR1 SEHNR, CDR2 FQNEAQ (reference sequence). In nucleotides, the CDR3 is TGTGCCAGCAGCTTCTTACAGGGGGCCACCGGGGAGCTGTTTTTT. Its translation is CASSFLQGATGELFF.

Concerning this clone itself: This may arise from a read error, as a much more abundant clone is one base away. This chain connects TRBV10-2 to TRBJ1-1; D is undetermined. V shed 0 bases and J shed 0 bases, with 2 bases lying between them. Germline V CDR1 and CDR2: WSHSY, SAAADI. This CDR3 comprises 13 residues. As DNA, the CDR3 is TGCGCCAGCAGTGAGTCGTTGAACACTGAAGCTTTCTTT. Translating gives CASSESLNTEAFF.

V and J are TRBV9 and TRBJ2-7; D call uncertain. Trimming removed 0 bases from V and 3 bases from J, with 10 bases in between. Looked up from germline, CDR1 is SGDLS and CDR2 is YYNGEE. The CDR3 totals 14 residues. The CDR3 is CASSVDPLFYEQYF. CDR3 nucleotides: TGTGCCAGCAGCGTAGATCCCCTCTTCTACGAGCAGTACTTC. The full variable domain, in which reference TRBV9 and TRBJ2-7 provide the parts outside the CDR3, is DSGVTQTPKHLITATGQRVTLRCSPRSGDLSVYWYQQSLDQGLQFLIQYYNGEERAKGNILERFSAQQFPDLHSELNLSSLELGDSALYFCASSVDPLFYEQYFGPGTRLTVT.

This clone was seen only once. The chain employs TRBV7-9 and TRBJ2-3, with TRBD2 identical over 7 bases. The germline V gene encodes CDR1 SEHNR and CDR2 FQNEAQ (reference sequence). This CDR3 region has 16 residues. V lost 11 bases, J lost 6 bases, and 20 bases stayed unmatched. CDR3 sequence: CASFPGTILKGDTQYF. The CDR3 DNA reads TGTGCCTCCTTCCCGGGGACTATCCTAAAAGGGGATACGCAGTATTTT.

The chain links TRBV27 to TRBJ2-2; D uncertain. V was cut by 3 bases and J by 8 bases, with 7 bases left in between. The V gene's germline CDR1 is MNHEY and CDR2 SMNVEV (reference sequence). This CDR3 has 12 amino acids. CDR3 DNA: TGTGCCAGCAGTTTGGGTTTAGGGGAGCTGTTTTTT. This encodes CASSLGLGELFF.

This clone appeared a few times. At the DNA level, this CDR3 is encoded by other sequences in the same sample as well. This chain joins TRBV7-9 and TRBJ1-5; D possibly corresponds to TRBD1 (5 bases). Germline V CDR1 and CDR2: SEHNR, FQNEAQ (reference sequence). Trimming took 4 bases from V and 1 from J, leaving 5 bases between them. This CDR3 spans 13 amino acids. CDR3 DNA: TGTGCCAGCAGCTGGGGGAGCAATCAGCCCCAGCATTTT. Its translation: CASSWGSNQPQHF.

The genes are TRBV7-9 and TRBJ1-1, with unresolved D. From germline, CDR1 is SEHNR and CDR2 FQNEAQ (reference sequence). This CDR3 has 13 amino acids. Trimming left V 8 bases short and J 5 bases short, with 15 bases between. CDR3 nucleotide sequence: TGTGCCAGCGGGAGCTGGATGGAAACTGAAGCTTTCTTT. Its translation is CASGSWMETEAFF.